This T cell receptor (beta chain) was retrieved from a study of blood T cell repertoires in COVID-19. Study-wide background: Samples taken during acute and convalescent COVID-19 were collected in the United States, Italy and Spain. PBMCs, B-cell-depleted T cells, or T cells provided the cDNA or gDNA that made up the material.

The authors' processing: Nucleated cell counts were estimated from reference gene primer amplification. TCRdb's table, derived via immunoSEQ multiplex PCR, lists solely in-frame clones and lacks some. That table supplies the V and J calls and clone size; D and trimming were determined from the DNA. The sample lists around 50,000 clones, roughly nine tenths occurring once. After removal of 5 bases from V and 5 bases from J, the junction contained 11 bases not matched to a gene. Germline loops: CDR1 MDHEN, CDR2 SYDVKM. The CDR3 runs 16 residues. This receptor was obtained from a man aged 70-80 years with active COVID-19. Material for sequencing was peripheral blood. The chain couples TRBV28 to TRBJ2-3; 9 nucleotides align to TRBD2. The CDR3 region is CASSRPLAGKVDTQYF. CDR3 DNA sequence: TGTGCCAGCAGTCGTCCCCTAGCGGGGAAGGTAGATACGCAGTATTTT.